These 10 T cell receptor beta chains share one sample of origin, sequenced in a study of a mutant IDH1 vaccine in newly diagnosed glioma. These receptors have no identified antigens. The method was immunoSEQ multiplex PCR; TCRdb's version includes in-frame clones alone and lacks a portion of them. The sample records 52,000 or so clones, about 81% being singletons. The time point denotes: week 23, last vaccination. Alongside topical imiquimod, each dose of vaccine comprised 300 ug of mutant IDH1 20-mer peptide. Sequencing used PBMCs, obtained from a glioma patient whose treatment included an IDH1 peptide vaccine. Receptors originate from a woman aged 40 to 55 with glioma. Some clones in this sample may be carry-over from other donors' samples.

The chain links TRBV29-1 to TRBJ2-4; D might be TRBD1 or TRBD2, each matching 5 bases. This CDR3 has 16 residues. V was pared by 6 bases and J by 0 bases, with 18 bases between. Germline V gene sequence: CDR1 SQVTM, CDR2 ANQGSEA. CDR3 DNA sequence: TGCAGCGTGGTCTGGGGGTTATCGTTAGCCAAAAACATTCAGTACTTC. It specifies CSVVWGLSLAKNIQYF.

The V and J genes are TRBV18 and TRBJ1-5; D is uncertain. With 5 bases removed from V and 2 bases from J, the gap between germline ends came to 13 bases. The germline V gene encodes CDR1 KGHSH and CDR2 LQKENI. This CDR3 contains 15 residues. CDR3 amino acids: CASSGPDGRNQPQHF. The DNA for the CDR3 is TGTGCCAGCTCAGGACCAGACGGACGCAATCAGCCCCAGCATTTT.

V gene TRBV5-5 combines with J gene TRBJ2-1, with TRBD2 matching 8 bases. Germline V gene lookup returns CDR1 SGHKS and CDR2 YYEKEE (reference sequence). The CDR3 is 14 residues long. The V gene end was trimmed by 10 bases and the J gene end by 3 bases; junction bases not matched to a gene: 9. For the CDR3, the DNA is TGTGCCGCGTCCTTAGCGGGGAGCTACAATGAGCAGTTCTTC. Protein product: CAASLAGSYNEQFF. The entire variable domain, with the rest obtained from reference TRBV5-5 and TRBJ2-1, is as follows: DAGVTQSPTHLIKTRGQQVTLRCSPISGHKSVSWYQQVLGQGPQFIFQYYEKEERGRGNFPDRFSARQFPNYSSELNVNALLLGDSALYLCAASLAGSYNEQFFGPGTRLTVL.

The V gene is TRBV5-1, the J gene TRBJ1-2; D may be TRBD1 (5 bases). V lost 1 base to trimming and J lost 3 bases, with 13 bases between them. From germline, CDR1 is SGHRS and CDR2 YFSETQ. The length of the CDR3 is 15 residues. The CDR3 region is CASSLQRGFDYGYTF. The CDR3 coding sequence is TGCGCCAGCAGCTTGCAAAGGGGATTTGACTATGGCTACACCTTC.

In its sample, this clone was seen a few times. The chain combines TRBV15 with TRBJ1-5, with 8 bases fitting TRBD1. There are 16 residues in the CDR3. In germline, CDR1 is LNHNV, CDR2 YYDKDF (reference sequence). V lost 1 base and J lost 5; bases outside the gene matches: 7. The CDR3 sequence is CATSRGSGQGHQPQHF. The CDR3 DNA reads as TGTGCCACCAGCAGAGGAAGTGGACAGGGACATCAGCCCCAGCATTTT.

The table lists this clone with a few counts. V gene TRBV9 combines with J gene TRBJ1-3; D gene uncertain. The CDR3 covers 12 residues. Trimming shortened V by 4 bases and J by 4 bases, and 6 bases separated the two germline ends. Looked up from germline, CDR1 is SGDLS and CDR2 is YYNGEE. As DNA, the CDR3 is TGTGCCAGCAGCCTGGACGGAAACACCATATATTTT. It specifies CASSLDGNTIYF.

The genes are TRBV30 and TRBJ2-1, with 9 bases fitting TRBD2. CDR3 length: 12 residues. Germline CDR1 is GTSNPN and CDR2 is SVGIG (reference sequence). CDR3 nucleotides: TGTGCACTTAGCGGGGGAGGGAATGAGCAGTTCTTC. It specifies CALSGGGNEQFF.

This chain joins TRBV9 and TRBJ2-1, with D possibly TRBD1 on 7 matching bases. The V and J ends lost 4 bases and 5 bases respectively, with 16 bases between them. Germline V gene lookup returns CDR1 SGDLS and CDR2 YYNGEE. The CDR3 length is 15 residues. CDR3 nucleotides: TGTGCCAGCAGCCCTGGCGGGACAGCTAACAATGAGCAGTTCTTC. It is translated as CASSPGGTANNEQFF.

The rearrangement links TRBV27 to TRBJ1-2; 9 bases match TRBD1. CDR1 is MNHEY and CDR2 is SMNVEV in the germline V gene (reference sequence). The CDR3 has 18 amino acids. After removal of 5 bases from V and 4 bases from J, the junction contained 17 bases not matched to a gene. In DNA form, the CDR3 reads TGTGCCAGCAGTCCCCTGGGACAGGGAGGGCCGGGCCCCTATGGCTACACCTTC. This codes for CASSPLGQGGPGPYGYTF.

V is TRBV7-9 and J is TRBJ2-3; D possibly corresponds to TRBD2 (6 bases). From germline, CDR1 is SEHNR and CDR2 FQNEAQ (reference sequence). V dropped 1 base and J dropped 3 bases, with 14 bases sitting between them. The CDR3 contains 16 residues. The DNA for the CDR3 is TGTGCCAGCAGCTTAGACCGGGGGAAGGGGACAGATACGCAGTATTTT. Translation gives CASSLDRGKGTDTQYF.